A single T cell receptor (beta chain) is shown here with its context. No antigen is known for it. Per the germline V gene, CDR1 is MNHNS and CDR2 is SASEGT. The CDR3 runs to 14 residues. V shed 11 bases, J shed 0 bases, and the junction held 4 bases outside the gene matches. These data belong to a study of shared clonotypes between healthy human individuals. The wider study: CD8 memory received one plate per donor, CD8 naive two, CD4 memory three and CD4 naive three.

Each PCR replicate from the sorted subsets contained around 200 ng DNA, which is some 32,000 T cell genomes. Measured with immunoSEQ multiplex PCR; TCRdb has only the in-frame clones, and not every one. The sample has some 1 million clones; under 80% are singletons. A CD45RA+ naive subset and a CD45RA-negative memory subset were split from CD4+ cells. Study results and caveats: Only blood was sampled; tissue repertoires likely differ.

This chain links TRBV6-1 with TRBJ2-1; 10 positions match TRBD2. Source material: memory CD4+ T cells sorted from blood. Subset here: CD45RA-negative fraction. The sequence derives from a young man in good health. As DNA, the CDR3 is TGTGCCGGGGCTAGCGGGAGCTCCTACAATGAGCAGTTCTTC. Translated, it gives CAGASGSSYNEQFF.